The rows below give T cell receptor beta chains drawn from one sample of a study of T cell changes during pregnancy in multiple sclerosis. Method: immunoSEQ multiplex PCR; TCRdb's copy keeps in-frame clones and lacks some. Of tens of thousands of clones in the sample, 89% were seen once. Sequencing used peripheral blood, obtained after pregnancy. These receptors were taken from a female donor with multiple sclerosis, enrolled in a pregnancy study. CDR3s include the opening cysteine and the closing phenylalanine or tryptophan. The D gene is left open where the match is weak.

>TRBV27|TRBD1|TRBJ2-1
CASSLTTGTGVLGEQFF
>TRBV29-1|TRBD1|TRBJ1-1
CSVEDLGDRGPMNTEAFF
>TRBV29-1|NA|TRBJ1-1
CSVEGFFSGARTEAFF
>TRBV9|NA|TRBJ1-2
CASSWGVGAYGYTF
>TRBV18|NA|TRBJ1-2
CASSPGGELRGYGYTF
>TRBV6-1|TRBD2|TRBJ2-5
CASSEASGGQETQYF
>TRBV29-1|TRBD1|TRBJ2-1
CSVSGTGGWLGEQFF
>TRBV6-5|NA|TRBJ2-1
CASSYAGLSQQFF
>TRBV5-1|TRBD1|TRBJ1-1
CASSSQGGNTEAFF
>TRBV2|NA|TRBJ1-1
CASSAQGLEAFF
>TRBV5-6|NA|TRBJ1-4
CASSLGAQATNEKLFF
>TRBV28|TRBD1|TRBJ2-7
CASSFPPGGTYEQYF
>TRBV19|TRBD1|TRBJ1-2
CASSIEGTGIYTF
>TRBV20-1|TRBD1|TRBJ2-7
CSAGQVYEQYF
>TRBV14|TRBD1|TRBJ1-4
CASSHVGQGEKLFF
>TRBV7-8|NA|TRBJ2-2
CASSIRDTTTGELFF
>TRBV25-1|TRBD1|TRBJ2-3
CASTTGFTDTQYF
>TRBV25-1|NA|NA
CASSELGGAGYSEQYF
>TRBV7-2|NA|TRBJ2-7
CASSLGAPSYEQYF
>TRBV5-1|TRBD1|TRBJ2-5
CASSLDAGGTQETQYF
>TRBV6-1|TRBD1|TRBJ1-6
CASSEQGQHSPLHF
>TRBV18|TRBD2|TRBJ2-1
CASSPPRRGEYNEQFF
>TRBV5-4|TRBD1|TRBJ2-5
CASSLAGTGSYQETQYF
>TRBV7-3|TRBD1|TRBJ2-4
CASSLKDGTGQYF
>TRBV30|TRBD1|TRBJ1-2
CAWSVLPSGGPYGYTF
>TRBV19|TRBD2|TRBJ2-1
CASSPTAGAGGQFF
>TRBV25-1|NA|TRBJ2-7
CASSRQSGYEQYF
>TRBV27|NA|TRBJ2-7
CASRRSSSYEQYF
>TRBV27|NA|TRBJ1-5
CASSWRGQPQHF
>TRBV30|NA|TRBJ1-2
CAWRGPTFYGYTF
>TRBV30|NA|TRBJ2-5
CAWSPRQETQYF
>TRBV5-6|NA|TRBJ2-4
CASRRGLAKNIQYF